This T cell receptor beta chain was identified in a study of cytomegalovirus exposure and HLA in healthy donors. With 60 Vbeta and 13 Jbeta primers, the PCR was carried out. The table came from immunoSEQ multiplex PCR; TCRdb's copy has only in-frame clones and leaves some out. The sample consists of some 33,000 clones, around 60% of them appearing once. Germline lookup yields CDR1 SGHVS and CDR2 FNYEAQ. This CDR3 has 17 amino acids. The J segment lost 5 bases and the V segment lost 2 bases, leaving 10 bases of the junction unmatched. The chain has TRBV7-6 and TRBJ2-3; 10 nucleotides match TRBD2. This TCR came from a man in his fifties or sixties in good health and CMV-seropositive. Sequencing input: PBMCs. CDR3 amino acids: CASSLRAGGGKVDTQYF. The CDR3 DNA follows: TGTGCCAGCAGCTTACGAGCGGGAGGGGGTAAGGTAGATACGCAGTATTTT. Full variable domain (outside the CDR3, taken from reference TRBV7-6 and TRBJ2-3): GAGVSQSPRYKVTKRGQDVALRCDPISGHVSLYWYRQALGQGPEFLTYFNYEAQQDKSGLPNDRFSAERPEGSISTLTIQRTEQRDSAMYRCASSLRAGGGKVDTQYFGPGTRLTVL.